The source of this TCR beta chain is a study of Ad26.COV2.S vaccination and SARS-CoV-2 variants. Germline V gene lookup returns CDR1 SQVTM and CDR2 ANQGSEA. This CDR3 is 16 amino acids long. The V and J ends lost 3 bases and 5 bases, in that order; junction bases with no gene match: 7. Treatment here: about 20 received Ad26.COV2.S at low or high dose, single or two shots; about 5 received placebo; per-sample allocation not given. Collection of the samples took place on day 63 after the first injection of vaccine or placebo. Ad26.COV2.S expressed prefusion-stabilized spike from the original Wuhan strain. The assay was immunoSEQ multiplex PCR, and TCRdb's table has in-frame clones only and misses some. The table shows hundreds of thousands of clones, with around 90% occurring only once.

The TCR sequence derives from a person aged 18-60 years who received the Ad26.COV2.S COVID-19 vaccine or a placebo. The chain combines TRBV29-1 with TRBJ2-2; 12 nucleotides match TRBD2. The sequences come from peripheral blood, collected in a trial of Ad26.COV2.S vaccine versus placebo. The CDR3 sequence is CSVDASGRAGTGELFF. The CDR3 bases are TGCAGCGTTGATGCTAGCGGGAGGGCCGGAACCGGGGAGCTGTTTTTT.